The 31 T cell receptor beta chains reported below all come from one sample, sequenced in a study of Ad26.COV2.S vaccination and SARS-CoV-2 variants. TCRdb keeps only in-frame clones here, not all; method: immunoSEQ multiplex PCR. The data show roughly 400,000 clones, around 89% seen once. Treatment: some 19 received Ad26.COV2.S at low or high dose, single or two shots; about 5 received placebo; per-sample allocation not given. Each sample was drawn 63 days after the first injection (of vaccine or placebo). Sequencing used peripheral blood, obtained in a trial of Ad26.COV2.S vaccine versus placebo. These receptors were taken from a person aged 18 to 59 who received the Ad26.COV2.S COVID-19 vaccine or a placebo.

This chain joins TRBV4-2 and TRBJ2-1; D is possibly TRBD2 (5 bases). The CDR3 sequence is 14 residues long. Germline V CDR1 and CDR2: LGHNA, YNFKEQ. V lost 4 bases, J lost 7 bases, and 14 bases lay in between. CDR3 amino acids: CASSLSRESNEQFF. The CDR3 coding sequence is TGTGCCAGCAGCCTCTCTCGGGAATCGAATGAGCAGTTCTTC.

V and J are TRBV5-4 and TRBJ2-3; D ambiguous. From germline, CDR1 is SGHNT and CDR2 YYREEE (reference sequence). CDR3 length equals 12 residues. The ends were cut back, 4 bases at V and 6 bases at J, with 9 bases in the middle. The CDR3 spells CASSPSRDTQYF. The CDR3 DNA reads TGTGCCAGCAGCCCCTCCCGGGATACGCAGTATTTT.

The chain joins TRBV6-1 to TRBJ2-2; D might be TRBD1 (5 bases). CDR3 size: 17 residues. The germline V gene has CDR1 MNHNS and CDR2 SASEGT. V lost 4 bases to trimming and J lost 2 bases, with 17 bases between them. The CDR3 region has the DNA TGTGCCAGCAGTGTGTGGCCAGGGATACACAACACCGGGGAGCTGTTTTTT. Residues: CASSVWPGIHNTGELFF.

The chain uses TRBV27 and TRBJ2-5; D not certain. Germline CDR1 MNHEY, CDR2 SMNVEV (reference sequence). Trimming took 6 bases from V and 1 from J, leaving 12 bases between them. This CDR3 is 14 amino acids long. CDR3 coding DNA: TGTGCCAGCAGGACCGGACGGTTCCAAGAGACCCAGTACTTC. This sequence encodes CASRTGRFQETQYF.

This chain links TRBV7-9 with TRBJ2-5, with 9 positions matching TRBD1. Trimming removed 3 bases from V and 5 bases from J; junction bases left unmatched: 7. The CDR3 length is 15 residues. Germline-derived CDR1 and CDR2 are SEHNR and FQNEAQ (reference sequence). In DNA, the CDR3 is TGTGCCAGCAGCTTCTCCGGGACAGGGTCGGAGACCCAGTACTTC. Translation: CASSFSGTGSETQYF.

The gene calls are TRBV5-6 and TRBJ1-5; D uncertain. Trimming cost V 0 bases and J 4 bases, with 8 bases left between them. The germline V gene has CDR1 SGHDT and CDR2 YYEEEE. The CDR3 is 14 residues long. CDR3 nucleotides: TGTGCCAGCAGCTTGGCTAGGGTGAATCAGCCCCAGCATTTT. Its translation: CASSLARVNQPQHF. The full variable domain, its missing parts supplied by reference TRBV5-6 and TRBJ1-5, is DAGVTQSPTHLIKTRGQQVTLRCSPKSGHDTVSWYQQALGQGPQFIFQYYEEEERQRGNFPDRFSGHQFPNYSSELNVNALLLGDSALYLCASSLARVNQPQHFGDGTRLSIL.

This CDR3 reads CASSQDQGSTSGELFF. In DNA, the CDR3 is TGTGCCAGCAGCCAAGATCAGGGGAGTACCTCCGGGGAGCTGTTTTTT. The V gene is TRBV4-2, the J gene TRBJ2-2; D might be TRBD1 (6 bases). Germline V gene sequence: CDR1 LGHNA, CDR2 YNFKEQ. This CDR3 region has 16 residues. Trimming stripped 0 bases from V and 6 bases from J, with 14 bases between.

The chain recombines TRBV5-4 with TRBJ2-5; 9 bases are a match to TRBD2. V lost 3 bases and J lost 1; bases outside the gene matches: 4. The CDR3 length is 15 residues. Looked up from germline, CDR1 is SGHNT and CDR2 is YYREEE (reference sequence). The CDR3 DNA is TGTGCCAGCAGCTCAAAGACTAGCGGCCAAGAGACCCAGTACTTC. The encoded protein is CASSSKTSGQETQYF.

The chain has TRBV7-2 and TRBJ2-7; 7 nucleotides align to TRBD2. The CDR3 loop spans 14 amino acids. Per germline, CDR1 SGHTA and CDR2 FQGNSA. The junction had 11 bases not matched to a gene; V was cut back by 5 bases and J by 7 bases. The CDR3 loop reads CASSLASGIWEQYF. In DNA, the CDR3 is TGTGCCAGCAGCCTCGCCAGCGGGATCTGGGAGCAGTACTTC.

The CDR3 DNA sequence: TGTGCCAGCAGTTTATTTGGTTACGGGGAGCTAAGGAACACTGAAGCTTTCTTT. This gives the protein CASSLFGYGELRNTEAFF. The chain joins TRBV27 to TRBJ1-1; D ambiguous. The CDR3 totals 18 residues. CDR1 MNHEY and CDR2 SMNVEV come from the germline V gene (reference sequence). Deletions cut 1 base from V and 1 base from J, with 19 bases between.

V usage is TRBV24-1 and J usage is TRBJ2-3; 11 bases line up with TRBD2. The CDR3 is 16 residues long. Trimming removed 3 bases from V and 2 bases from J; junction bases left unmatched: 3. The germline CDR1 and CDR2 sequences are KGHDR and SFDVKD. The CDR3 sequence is CATSDRLAGNTDTQYF. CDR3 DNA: TGTGCCACCAGTGATCGACTAGCGGGGAACACAGATACGCAGTATTTT.

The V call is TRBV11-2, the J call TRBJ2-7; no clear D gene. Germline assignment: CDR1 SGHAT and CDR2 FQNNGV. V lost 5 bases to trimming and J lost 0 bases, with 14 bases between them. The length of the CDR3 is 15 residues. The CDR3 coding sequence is TGTGCCAGCAGCCAAAACCCCCCCAGCTCCTACGAGCAGTACTTC. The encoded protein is CASSQNPPSSYEQYF. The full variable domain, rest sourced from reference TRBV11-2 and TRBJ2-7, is EAGVAQSPRYKIIEKRQSVAFWCNPISGHATLYWYQQILGQGPKLLIQFQNNGVVDDSQLPKDRFSAERLKGVDSTLKIQPAKLEDSAVYLCASSQNPPSSYEQYFGPGTRLTVT.

The CDR3 DNA is TGTGCCAGCAGCCCAAGCGGCGGGAGGCCACCCTACGAGCAGTACTTC. Translating gives CASSPSGGRPPYEQYF. The J gene is TRBJ2-7, the V gene TRBV7-2; 8 nucleotides agree with TRBD2. CDR1 and CDR2 (germline): SGHTA, FQGNSA. The CDR3 covers 16 residues. The J segment lost 2 bases and the V segment lost 5 bases, leaving 11 bases of the junction unmatched.

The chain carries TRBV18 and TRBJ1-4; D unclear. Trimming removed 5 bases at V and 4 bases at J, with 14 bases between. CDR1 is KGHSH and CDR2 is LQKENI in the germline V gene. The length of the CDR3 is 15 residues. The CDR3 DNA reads TGTGCCAGCTCATCTCCGGGGAGGGATAATGAAAAACTGTTTTTT. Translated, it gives CASSSPGRDNEKLFF.

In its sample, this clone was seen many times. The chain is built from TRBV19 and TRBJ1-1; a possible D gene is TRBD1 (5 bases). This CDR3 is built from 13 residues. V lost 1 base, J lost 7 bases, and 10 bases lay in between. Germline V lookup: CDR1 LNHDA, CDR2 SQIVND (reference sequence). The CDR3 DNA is TGTGCCAGTAGTATAGCCAGGGATTATGAAGCTTTCTTT. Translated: CASSIARDYEAFF. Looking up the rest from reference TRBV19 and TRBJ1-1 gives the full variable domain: DGGITQSPKYLFRKEGQNVTLSCEQNLNHDAMYWYRQDPGQGLRLIYYSQIVNDFQKGDIAEGYSVSREKKESFPLTVTSAQKNPTAFYLCASSIARDYEAFFGQGTRLTVV.

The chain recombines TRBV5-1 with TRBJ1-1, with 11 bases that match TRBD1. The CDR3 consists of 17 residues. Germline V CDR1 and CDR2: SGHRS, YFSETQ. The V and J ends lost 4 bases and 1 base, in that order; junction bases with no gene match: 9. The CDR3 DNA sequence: TGCGCCAGCAGCCCCGGCTCGGGACAGGGGGAGAACACTGAAGCTTTCTTT. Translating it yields CASSPGSGQGENTEAFF. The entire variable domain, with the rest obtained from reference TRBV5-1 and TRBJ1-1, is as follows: KAGVTQTPRYLIKTRGQQVTLSCSPISGHRSVSWYQQTPGQGLQFLFEYFSETQRNKGNFPGRFSGRQFSNSRSEMNVSTLELGDSALYLCASSPGSGQGENTEAFFGQGTRLTVV.

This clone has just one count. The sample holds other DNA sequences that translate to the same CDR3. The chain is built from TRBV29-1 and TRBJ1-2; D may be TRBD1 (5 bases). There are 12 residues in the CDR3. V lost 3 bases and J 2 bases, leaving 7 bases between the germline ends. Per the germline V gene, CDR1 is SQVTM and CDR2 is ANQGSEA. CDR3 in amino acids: CSVERGNYGYTF. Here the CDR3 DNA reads TGCAGCGTTGAGCGGGGGAACTATGGCTACACCTTC.

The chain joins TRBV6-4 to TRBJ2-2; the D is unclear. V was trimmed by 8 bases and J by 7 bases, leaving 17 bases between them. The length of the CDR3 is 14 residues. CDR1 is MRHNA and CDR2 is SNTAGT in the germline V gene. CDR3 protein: CASSFLGQDGELFF. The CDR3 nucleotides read TGTGCCAGCTCCTTCCTAGGGCAGGACGGGGAGCTGTTTTTT.

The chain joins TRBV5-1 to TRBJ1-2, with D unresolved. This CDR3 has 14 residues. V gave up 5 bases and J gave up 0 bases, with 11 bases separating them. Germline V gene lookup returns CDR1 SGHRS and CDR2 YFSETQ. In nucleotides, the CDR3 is TGCGCCAGCAGAACCGTAGCAACTAACTATGGCTACACCTTC. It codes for CASRTVATNYGYTF.

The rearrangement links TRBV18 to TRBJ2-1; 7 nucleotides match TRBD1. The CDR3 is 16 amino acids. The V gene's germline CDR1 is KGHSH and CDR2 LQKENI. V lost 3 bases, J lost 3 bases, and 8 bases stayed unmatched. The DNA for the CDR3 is TGTGCCAGCTCACCCTTTTCCGGGACAGACTACAATGAGCAGTTCTTC. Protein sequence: CASSPFSGTDYNEQFF.

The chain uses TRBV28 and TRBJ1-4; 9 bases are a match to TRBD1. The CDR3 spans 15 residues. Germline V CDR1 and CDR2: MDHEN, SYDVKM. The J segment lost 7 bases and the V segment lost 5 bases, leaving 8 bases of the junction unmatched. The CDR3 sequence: CASSLWTGASEKLFF. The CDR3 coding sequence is TGTGCCAGCAGTCTGTGGACAGGGGCTAGTGAAAAACTGTTTTTT.

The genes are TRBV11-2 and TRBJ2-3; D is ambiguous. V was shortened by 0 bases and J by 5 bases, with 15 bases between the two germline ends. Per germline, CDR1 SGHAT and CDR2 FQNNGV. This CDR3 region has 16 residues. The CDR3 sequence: CASSLDSWASLDTQYF. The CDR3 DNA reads TGTGCCAGCAGCTTAGATTCGTGGGCTTCATTAGATACGCAGTATTTT.

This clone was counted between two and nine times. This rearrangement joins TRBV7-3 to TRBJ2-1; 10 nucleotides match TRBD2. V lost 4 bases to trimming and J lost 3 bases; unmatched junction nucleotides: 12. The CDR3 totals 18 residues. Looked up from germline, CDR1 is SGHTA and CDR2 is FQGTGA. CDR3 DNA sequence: TGTGCCAGCAGCTCCCAGGGACTAGCGCCAGGCCTCTACAATGAGCAGTTCTTC. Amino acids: CASSSQGLAPGLYNEQFF. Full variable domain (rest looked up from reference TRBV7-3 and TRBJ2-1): GAGVSQTPSNKVTEKGKYVELRCDPISGHTALYWYRQSLGQGPEFLIYFQGTGAADDSGLPNDRFFAVRPEGSVSTLKIQRTERGDSAVYLCASSSQGLAPGLYNEQFFGPGTRLTVL.

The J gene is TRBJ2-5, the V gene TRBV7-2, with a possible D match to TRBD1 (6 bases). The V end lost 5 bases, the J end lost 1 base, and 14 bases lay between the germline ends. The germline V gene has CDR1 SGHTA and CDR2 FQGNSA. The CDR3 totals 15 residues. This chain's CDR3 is CASSGRQASQETQYF. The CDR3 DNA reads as TGTGCCAGCAGCGGGCGACAGGCCAGCCAAGAGACCCAGTACTTC.

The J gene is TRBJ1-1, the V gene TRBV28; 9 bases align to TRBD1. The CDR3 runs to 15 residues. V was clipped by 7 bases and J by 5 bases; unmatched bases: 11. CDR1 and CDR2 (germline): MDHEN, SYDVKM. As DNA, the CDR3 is TGTGCCAGCAAACAGCCGGGACAGGGATGGACTGAAGCTTTCTTT. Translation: CASKQPGQGWTEAFF.

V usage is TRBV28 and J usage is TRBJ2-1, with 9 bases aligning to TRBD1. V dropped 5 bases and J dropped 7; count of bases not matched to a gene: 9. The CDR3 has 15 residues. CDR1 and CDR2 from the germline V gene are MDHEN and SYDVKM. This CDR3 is CASSLRDRVVNEQFF. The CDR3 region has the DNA TGTGCCAGCAGTCTCCGGGACAGGGTTGTGAATGAGCAGTTCTTC.

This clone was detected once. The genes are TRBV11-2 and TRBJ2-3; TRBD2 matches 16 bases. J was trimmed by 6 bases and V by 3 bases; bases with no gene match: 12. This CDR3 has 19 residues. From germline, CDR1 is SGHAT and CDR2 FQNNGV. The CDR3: CASSLGLAGGRFSPDTQYF. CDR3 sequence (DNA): TGTGCCAGCAGCTTGGGACTAGCGGGAGGGAGGTTTTCACCGGATACGCAGTATTTT.

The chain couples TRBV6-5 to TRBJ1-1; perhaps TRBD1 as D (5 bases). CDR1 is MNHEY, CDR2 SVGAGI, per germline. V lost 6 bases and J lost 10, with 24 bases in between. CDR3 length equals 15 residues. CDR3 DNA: TGTGCCAGCAGCCGGGAGCCGCAGGGAACCAAAGGAGCTTTCTTT. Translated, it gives CASSREPQGTKGAFF.

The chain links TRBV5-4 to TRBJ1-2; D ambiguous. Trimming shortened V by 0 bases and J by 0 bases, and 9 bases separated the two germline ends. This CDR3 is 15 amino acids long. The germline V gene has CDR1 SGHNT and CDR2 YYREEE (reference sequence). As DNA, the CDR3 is TGTGCCAGCAGCTTGGCCGGGAAAGCTAACTATGGCTACACCTTC. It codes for CASSLAGKANYGYTF.

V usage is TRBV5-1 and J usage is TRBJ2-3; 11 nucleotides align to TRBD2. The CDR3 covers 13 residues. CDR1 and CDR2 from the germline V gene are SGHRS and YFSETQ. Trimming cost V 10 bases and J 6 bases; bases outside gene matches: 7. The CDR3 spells CACTSGSSDTQYF. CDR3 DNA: TGCGCCTGTACTAGCGGGAGTTCCGATACGCAGTATTTT.

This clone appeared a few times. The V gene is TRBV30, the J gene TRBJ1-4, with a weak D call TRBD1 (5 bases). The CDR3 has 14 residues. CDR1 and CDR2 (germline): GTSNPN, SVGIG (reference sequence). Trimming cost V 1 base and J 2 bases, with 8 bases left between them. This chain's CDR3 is CAWSGGRTNEKLFF. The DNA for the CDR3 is TGTGCCTGGAGTGGGGGACGGACTAATGAAAAACTGTTTTTT.